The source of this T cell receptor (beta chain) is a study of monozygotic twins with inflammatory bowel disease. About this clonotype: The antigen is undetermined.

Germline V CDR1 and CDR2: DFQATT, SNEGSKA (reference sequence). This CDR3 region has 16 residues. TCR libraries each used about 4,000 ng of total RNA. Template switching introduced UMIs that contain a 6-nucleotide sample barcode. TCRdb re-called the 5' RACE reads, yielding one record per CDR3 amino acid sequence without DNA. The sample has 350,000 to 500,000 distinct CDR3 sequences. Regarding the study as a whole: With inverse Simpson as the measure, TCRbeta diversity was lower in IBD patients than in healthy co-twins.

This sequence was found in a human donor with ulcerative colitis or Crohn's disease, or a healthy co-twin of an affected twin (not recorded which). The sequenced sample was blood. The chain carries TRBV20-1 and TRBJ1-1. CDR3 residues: CSARGAGSGPGTEAFF.